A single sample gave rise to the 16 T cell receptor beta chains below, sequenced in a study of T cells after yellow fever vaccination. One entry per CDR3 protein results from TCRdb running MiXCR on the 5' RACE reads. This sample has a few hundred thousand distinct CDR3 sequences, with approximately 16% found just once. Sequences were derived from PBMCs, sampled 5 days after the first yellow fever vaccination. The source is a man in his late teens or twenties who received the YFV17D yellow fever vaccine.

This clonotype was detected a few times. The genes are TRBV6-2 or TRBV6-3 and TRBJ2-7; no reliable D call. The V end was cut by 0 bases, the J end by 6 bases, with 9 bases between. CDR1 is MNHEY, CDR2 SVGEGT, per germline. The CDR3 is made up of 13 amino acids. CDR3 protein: CASSYSIRSEQYF. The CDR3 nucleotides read TGTGCCAGCAGTTACTCGATAAGGTCCGAGCAGTACTTC.

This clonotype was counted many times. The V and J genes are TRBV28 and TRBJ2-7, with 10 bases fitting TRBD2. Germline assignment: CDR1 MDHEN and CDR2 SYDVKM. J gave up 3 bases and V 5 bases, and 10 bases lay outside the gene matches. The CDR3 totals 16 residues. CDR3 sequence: CASSPYSSGGDYEQYF. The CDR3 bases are TGTGCCAGCAGTCCGTACTCTAGCGGGGGAGACTACGAGCAGTACTTC.

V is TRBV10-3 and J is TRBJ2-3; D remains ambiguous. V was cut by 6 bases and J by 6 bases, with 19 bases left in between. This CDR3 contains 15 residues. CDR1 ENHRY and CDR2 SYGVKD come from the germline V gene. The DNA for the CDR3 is TGTGCCATCAGCACCCCCTTCTCAACGAGGGATACGCAGTATTTT. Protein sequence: CAISTPFSTRDTQYF.

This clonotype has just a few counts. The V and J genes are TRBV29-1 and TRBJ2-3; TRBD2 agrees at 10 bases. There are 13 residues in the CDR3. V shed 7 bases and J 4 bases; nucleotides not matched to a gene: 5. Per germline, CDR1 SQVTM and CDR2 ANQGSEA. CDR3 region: CSGGTSVADTQYF. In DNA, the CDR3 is TGCAGCGGGGGGACTAGCGTCGCAGATACGCAGTATTTT.

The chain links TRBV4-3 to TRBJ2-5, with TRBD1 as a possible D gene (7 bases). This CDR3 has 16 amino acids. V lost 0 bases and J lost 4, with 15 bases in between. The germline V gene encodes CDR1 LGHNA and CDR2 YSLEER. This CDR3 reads CASSQDLGGGSETQYF. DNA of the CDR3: TGCGCCAGCAGCCAAGATTTAGGAGGGGGCTCAGAGACCCAGTACTTC.

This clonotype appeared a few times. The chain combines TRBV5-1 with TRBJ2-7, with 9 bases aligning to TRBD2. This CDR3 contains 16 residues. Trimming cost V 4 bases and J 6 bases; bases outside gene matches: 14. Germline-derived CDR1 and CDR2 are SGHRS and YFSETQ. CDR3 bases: TGCGCCAGCAGCGCCCCGGGACTAGCCTCAAGGCGCGAGCAGTACTTC. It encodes CASSAPGLASRREQYF.

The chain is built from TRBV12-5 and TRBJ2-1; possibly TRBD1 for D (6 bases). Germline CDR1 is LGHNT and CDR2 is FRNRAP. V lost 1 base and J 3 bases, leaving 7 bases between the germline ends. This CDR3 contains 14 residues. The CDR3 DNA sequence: TGTGCTAGTGGTTTGGGGGGGCTCTACAATGAGCAGTTCTTC. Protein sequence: CASGLGGLYNEQFF.

In nucleotides, the CDR3 is TGTGCCAGCAGTCCGGACTTTTATGGCTACACCTTC. This encodes CASSPDFYGYTF. The rearrangement links TRBV7-9 to TRBJ1-2; D gene ambiguous. There are 12 residues in the CDR3. Trimming shortened V by 6 bases and J by 5 bases, and 10 bases separated the two germline ends. From germline, CDR1 is SEHNR and CDR2 FQNEAQ (reference sequence).

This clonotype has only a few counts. CDR3 DNA sequence: TGCGCCAGCAGTGAGATCCCTAGCGGGGGGAGGTCAGATACGCAGTATTTT. This sequence encodes CASSEIPSGGRSDTQYF. The V call is TRBV10-2, the J call TRBJ2-3; TRBD2 matches 11 bases. The CDR3 length is 17 residues. Unmatched junction bases numbered 8, after V lost 2 bases and J lost 4 bases. Germline V CDR1 and CDR2: WSHSY, SAAADI.

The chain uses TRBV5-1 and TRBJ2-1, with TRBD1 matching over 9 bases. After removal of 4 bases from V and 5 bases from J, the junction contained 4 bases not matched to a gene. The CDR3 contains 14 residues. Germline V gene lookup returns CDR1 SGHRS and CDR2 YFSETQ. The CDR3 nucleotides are TGCGCCAGCAGCCCACAGGGGGCGGACAATGAGCAGTTCTTC. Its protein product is CASSPQGADNEQFF.

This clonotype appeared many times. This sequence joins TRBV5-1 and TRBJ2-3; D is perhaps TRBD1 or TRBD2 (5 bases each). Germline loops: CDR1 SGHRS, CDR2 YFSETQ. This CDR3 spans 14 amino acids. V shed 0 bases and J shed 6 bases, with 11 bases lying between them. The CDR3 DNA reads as TGCGCCAGCAGCTTGGGGACCGGGACGGATACGCAGTATTTT. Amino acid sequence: CASSLGTGTDTQYF.

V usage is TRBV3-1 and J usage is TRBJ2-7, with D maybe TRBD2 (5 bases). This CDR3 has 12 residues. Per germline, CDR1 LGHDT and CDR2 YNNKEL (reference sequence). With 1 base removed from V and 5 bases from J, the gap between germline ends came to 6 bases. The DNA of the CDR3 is TGTGCCAGCAGCCAAGGGGAGAACGAGCAGTACTTC. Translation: CASSQGENEQYF.

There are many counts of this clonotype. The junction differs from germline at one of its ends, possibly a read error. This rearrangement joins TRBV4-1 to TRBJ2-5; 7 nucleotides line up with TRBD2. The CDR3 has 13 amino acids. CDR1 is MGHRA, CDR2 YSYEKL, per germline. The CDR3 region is CASSRGGRETQYF. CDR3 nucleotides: TGTGCCAGCAGCCGCGGGGGACGGGAGACCCAGTACTTC.

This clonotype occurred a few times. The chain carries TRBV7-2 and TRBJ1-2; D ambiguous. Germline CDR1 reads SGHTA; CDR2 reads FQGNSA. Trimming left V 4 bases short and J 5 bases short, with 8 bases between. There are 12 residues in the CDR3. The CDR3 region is CASSSEGYGYTF. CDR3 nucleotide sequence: TGTGCCAGCAGCTCGGAGGGATATGGCTACACCTTC.

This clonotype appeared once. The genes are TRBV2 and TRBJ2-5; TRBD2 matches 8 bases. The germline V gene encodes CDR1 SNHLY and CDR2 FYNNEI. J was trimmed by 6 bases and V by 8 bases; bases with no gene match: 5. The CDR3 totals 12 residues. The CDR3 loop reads CASSGLVKTQYF. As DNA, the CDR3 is TGTGCCAGCTCGGGACTAGTAAAGACCCAGTACTTC.

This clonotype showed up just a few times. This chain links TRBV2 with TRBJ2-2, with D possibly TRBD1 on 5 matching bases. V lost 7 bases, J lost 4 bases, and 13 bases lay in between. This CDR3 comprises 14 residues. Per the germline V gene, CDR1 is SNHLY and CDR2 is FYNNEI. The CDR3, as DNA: TGTGCCAGCAAGGTCAGGGCAAGCACCGGGGAGCTGTTTTTT. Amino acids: CASKVRASTGELFF.